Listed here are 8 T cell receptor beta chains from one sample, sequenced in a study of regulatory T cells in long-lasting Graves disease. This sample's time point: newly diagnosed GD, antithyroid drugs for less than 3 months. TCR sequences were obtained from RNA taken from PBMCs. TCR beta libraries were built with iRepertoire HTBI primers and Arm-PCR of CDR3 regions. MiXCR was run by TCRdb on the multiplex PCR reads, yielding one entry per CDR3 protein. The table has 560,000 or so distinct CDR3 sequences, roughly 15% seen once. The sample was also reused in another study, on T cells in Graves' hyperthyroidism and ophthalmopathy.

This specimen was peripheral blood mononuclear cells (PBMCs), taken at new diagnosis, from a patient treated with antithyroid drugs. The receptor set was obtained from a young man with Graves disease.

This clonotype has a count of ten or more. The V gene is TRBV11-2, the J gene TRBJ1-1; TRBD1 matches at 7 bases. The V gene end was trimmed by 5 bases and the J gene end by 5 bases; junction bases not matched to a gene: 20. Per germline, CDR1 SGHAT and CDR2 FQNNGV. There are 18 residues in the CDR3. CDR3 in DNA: TGTGCCAGCAGCCCCGGGCACGGAGGGGGCGTAAGGTTAACTGAAGCTTTCTTT. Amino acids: CASSPGHGGGVRLTEAFF.

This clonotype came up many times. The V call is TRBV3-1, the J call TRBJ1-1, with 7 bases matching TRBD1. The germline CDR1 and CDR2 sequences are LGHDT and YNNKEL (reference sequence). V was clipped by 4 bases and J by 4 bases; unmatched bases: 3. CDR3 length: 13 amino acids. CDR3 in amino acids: CASSPTGITEAFF. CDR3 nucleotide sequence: TGTGCCAGCAGCCCGACAGGGATCACTGAAGCTTTCTTT.

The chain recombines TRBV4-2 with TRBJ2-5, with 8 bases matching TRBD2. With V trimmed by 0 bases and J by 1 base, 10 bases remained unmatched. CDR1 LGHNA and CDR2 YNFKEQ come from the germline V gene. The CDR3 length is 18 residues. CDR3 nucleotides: TGTGCCAGCAGCCAAGATTGGGGAGCGGGAGCGGCCCAAGAGACCCAGTACTTC. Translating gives CASSQDWGAGAAQETQYF.

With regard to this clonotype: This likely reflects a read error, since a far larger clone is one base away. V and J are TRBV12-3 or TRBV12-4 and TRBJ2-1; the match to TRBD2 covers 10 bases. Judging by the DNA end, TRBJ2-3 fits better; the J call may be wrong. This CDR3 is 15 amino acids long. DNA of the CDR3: TGTGCCAGCAGCCTAGCGGGAGATGTATTATATGCGCAGTATTTT. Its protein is CASSLAGDVLYAQYF.

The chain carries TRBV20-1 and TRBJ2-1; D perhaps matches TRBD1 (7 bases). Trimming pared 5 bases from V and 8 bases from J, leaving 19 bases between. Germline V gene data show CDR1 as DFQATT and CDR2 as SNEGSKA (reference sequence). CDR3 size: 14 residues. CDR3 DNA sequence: TGCAGTGCTGCCTCAGGGGGGCGCAGGTATGAGCAGTTCTTC. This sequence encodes CSAASGGRRYEQFF.

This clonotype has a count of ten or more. DNA of the CDR3: TGTGCCAGCAGTTTCGGGACAGGGCGAACCGGGGAGCTGTTTTTT. Amino acids: CASSFGTGRTGELFF. The J gene is TRBJ2-2, the V gene TRBV28; 9 bases line up with TRBD1. V trimming: 3 bases; J trimming: 5 bases; junction bases outside the gene matches: 4. The CDR3 has 15 residues. Per germline, CDR1 MDHEN and CDR2 SYDVKM.

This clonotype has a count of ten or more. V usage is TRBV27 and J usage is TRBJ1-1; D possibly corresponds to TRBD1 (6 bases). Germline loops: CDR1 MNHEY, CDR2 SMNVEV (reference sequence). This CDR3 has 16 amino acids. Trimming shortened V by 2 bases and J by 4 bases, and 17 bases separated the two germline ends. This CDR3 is CASSLRRGARGTEAFF. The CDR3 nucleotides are TGTGCCAGCAGTTTACGGCGGGGGGCGCGAGGCACTGAAGCTTTCTTT.

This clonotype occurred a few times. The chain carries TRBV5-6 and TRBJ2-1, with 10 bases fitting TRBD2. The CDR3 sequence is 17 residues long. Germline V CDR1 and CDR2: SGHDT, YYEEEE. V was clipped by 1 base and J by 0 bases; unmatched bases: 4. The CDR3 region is CASSLTLAGSSYNEQFF. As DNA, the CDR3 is TGTGCCAGCAGCTTGACACTAGCGGGAAGCTCCTACAATGAGCAGTTCTTC.